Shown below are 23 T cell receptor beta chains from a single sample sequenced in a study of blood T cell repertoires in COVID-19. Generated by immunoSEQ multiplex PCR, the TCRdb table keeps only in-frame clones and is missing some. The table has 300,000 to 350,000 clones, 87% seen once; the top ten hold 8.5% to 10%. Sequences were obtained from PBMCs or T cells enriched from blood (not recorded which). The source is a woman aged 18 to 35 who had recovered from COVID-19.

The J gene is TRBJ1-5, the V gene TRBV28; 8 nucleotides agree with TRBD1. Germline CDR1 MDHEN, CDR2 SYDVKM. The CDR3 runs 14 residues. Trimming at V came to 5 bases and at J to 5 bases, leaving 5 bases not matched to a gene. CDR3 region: CASSPGQGDQPQHF. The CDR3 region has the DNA TGTGCCAGCAGTCCCGGACAGGGCGATCAGCCCCAGCATTTT.

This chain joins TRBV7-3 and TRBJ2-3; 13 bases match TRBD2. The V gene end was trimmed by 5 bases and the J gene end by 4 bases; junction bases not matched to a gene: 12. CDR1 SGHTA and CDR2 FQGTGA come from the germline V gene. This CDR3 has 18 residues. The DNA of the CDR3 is TGTGCCAGCAGCCCCCTGGGACGTACTAGCGGGGGGGCAGATACGCAGTATTTT. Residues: CASSPLGRTSGGADTQYF.

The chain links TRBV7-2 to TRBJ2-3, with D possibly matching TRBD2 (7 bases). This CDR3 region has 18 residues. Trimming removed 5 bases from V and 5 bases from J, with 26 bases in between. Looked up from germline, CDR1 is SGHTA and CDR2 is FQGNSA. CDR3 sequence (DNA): TGTGCCAGCAGCCGTAGAATACGGGGGGCTAAAGGCGGAGATACGCAGTATTTT. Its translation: CASSRRIRGAKGGDTQYF.

The CDR3 DNA sequence: TGTGCCAGCAGCTTTCCGGGAATGACAGATACGCAGTATTTT. Residues: CASSFPGMTDTQYF. This chain links TRBV7-2 with TRBJ2-3; tentatively, D is TRBD2 (5 bases). V dropped 3 bases and J dropped 3 bases, with 10 bases sitting between them. Germline CDR1 reads SGHTA; CDR2 reads FQGNSA. The length of the CDR3 is 14 residues. The complete variable domain, with remaining parts taken from reference TRBV7-2 and TRBJ2-3, reads GAGVSQSPSNKVTEKGKDVELRCDPISGHTALYWYRQSLGQGLEFLIYFQGNSAPDKSGLPSDRFSAERTGGSVSTLTIQRTQQEDSAVYLCASSFPGMTDTQYFGPGTRLTVL.

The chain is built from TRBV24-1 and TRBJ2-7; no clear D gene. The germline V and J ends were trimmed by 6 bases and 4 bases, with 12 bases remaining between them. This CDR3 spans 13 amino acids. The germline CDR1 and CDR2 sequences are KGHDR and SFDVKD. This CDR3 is CATSSRSRYEQYF. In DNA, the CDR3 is TGTGCCACCAGTTCCCGCTCTAGGTACGAGCAGTACTTC.

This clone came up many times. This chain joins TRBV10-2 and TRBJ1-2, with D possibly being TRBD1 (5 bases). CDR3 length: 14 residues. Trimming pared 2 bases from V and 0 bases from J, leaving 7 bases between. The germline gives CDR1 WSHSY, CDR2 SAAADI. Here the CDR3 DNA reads TGCGCCAGCAGTGAGATAGGGGCTAACTATGGCTACACCTTC. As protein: CASSEIGANYGYTF.

The CDR3, as DNA: TGTGCCAGCAGCTTCGAGGGGGAACTTAGCAATCAGCCCCAGCATTTT. Its translation is CASSFEGELSNQPQHF. V and J are TRBV7-2 and TRBJ1-5; TRBD1 might be the D (6 bases). Germline V lookup: CDR1 SGHTA, CDR2 FQGNSA. This CDR3 has 16 residues. The V end was cut by 3 bases, the J end by 0 bases, with 12 bases between.

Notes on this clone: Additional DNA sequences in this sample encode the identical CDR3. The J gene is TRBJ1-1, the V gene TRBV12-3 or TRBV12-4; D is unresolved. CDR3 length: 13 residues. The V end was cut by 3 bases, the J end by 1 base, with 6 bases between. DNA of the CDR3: TGTGCCAGCAGTTTGGCAGGGAACACTGAAGCTTTCTTT. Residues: CASSLAGNTEAFF.

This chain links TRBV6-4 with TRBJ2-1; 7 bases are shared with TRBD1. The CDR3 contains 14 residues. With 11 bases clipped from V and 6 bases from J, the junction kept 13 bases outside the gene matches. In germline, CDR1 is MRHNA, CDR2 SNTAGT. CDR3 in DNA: TGTGCCGTTCTAAACAGGGGTCTACCCAATGAGCAGTTCTTC. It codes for CAVLNRGLPNEQFF.

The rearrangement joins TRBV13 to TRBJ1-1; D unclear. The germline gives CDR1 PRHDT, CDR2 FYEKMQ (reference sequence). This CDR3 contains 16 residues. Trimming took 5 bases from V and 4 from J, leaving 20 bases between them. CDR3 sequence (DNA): TGTGCCAGCAGCAGCGAGGGCTTGAATCGGGGCACTGAAGCTTTCTTT. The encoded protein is CASSSEGLNRGTEAFF.

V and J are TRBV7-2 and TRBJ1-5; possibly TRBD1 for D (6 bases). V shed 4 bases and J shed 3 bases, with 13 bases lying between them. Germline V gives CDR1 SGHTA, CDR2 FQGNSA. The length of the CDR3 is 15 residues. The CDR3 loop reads CASSSRQGYNQPQHF. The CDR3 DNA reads TGTGCCAGCAGCTCGAGGCAGGGGTACAATCAGCCCCAGCATTTT.

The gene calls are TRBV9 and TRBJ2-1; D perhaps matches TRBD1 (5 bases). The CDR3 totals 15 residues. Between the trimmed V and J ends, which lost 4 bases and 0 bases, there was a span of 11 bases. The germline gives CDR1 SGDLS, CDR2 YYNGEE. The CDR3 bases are TGTGCCAGCAGCTTCGACAGTTCCTCCTACAATGAGCAGTTCTTC. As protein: CASSFDSSSYNEQFF.

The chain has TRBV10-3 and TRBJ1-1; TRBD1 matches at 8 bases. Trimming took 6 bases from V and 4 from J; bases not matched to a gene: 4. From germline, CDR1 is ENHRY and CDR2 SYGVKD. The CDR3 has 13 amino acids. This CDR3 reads CAISLGQGTEAFF. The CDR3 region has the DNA TGTGCCATCAGCCTAGGACAGGGCACTGAAGCTTTCTTT.

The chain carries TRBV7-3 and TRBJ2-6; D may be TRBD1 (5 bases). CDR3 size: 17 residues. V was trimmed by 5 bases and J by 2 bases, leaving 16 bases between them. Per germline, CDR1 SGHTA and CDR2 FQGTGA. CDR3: CASSLKFQGTGANVLTF. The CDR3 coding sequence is TGTGCCAGCAGCCTCAAATTCCAGGGAACTGGGGCCAACGTCCTGACTTTC.

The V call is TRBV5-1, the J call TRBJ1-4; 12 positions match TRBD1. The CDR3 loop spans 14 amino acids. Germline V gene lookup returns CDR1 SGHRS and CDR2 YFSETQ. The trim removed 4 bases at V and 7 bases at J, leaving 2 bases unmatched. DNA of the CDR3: TGCGCCAGCAGCCGGGACAGGGGGCGTGAAAAACTGTTTTTT. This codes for CASSRDRGREKLFF.

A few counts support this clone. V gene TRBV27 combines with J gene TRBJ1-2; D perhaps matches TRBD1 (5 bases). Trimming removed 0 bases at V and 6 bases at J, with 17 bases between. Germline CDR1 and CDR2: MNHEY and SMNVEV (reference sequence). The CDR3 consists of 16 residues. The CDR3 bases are TGTGCCAGCAGTTTATCCCCTAGCGTTGGGGGGGATGGCTACACCTTC. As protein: CASSLSPSVGGDGYTF.

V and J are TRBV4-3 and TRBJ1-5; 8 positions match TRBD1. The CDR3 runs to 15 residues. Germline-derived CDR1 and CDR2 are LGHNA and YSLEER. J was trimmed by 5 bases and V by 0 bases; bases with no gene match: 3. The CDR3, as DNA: TGCGCCAGCAGCCAAGATTCAGGGGGCGATCAGCCCCAGCATTTT. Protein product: CASSQDSGGDQPQHF.

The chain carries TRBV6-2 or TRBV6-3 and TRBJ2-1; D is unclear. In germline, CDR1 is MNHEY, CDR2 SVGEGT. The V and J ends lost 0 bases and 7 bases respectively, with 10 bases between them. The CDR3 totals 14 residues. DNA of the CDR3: TGTGCCAGCAGTTACTCTCCCGTCCTTAATGAGCAGTTCTTC. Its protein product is CASSYSPVLNEQFF.

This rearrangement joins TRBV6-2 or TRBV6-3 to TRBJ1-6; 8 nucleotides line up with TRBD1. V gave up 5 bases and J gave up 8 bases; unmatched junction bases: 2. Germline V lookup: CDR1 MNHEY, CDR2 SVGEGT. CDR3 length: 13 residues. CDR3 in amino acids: CASSAQGDSPLHF. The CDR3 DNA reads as TGTGCCAGCAGTGCACAGGGGGATTCACCCCTCCACTTT.

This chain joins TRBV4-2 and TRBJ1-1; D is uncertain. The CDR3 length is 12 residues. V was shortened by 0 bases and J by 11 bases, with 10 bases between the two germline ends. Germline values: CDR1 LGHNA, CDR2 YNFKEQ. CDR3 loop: CASSQDGWEAFF. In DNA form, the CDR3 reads TGTGCCAGCAGCCAAGATGGCTGGGAGGCTTTCTTT.

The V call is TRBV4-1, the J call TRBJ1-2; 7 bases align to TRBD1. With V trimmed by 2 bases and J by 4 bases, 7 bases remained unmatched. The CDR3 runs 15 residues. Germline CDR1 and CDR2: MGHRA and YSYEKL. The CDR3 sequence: CASSQRTGDLYGYTF. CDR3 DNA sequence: TGCGCCAGCAGCCAAAGGACAGGTGACCTCTATGGCTACACCTTC.

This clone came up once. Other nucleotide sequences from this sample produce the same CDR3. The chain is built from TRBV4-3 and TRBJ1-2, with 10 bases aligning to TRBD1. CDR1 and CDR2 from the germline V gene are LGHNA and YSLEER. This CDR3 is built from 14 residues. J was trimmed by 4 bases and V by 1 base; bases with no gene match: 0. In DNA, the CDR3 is TGCGCCAGCAGCCAAGGGACAGGGGGCTATGGCTACACCTTC. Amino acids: CASSQGTGGYGYTF.

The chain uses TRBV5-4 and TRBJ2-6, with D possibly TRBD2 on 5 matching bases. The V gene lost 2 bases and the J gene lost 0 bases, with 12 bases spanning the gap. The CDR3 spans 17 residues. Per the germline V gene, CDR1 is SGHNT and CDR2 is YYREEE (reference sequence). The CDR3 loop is CASSFETRDSGANVLTF. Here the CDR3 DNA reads TGTGCCAGCAGCTTCGAAACCCGGGACTCTGGGGCCAACGTCCTGACTTTC.